Given below is one TCR beta chain in context. Its antigen remains unknown. The method was immunoSEQ multiplex PCR; TCRdb's version includes in-frame clones alone and lacks a portion of them. The repertoire holds 200,000 or so clones, with roughly 84% as singletons. Looked up from germline, CDR1 is MGHRA and CDR2 is YSYEKL. After removal of 4 bases from V and 7 bases from J, the junction contained 1 base not matched to a gene. The CDR3 totals 13 residues. The sample belongs to a study of cytomegalovirus exposure and HLA in healthy donors. Broader study findings: It was approximately 160 TCR beta chains that were listed as cytomegalovirus-associated.

The chain combines TRBV4-1 with TRBJ2-7, with TRBD2 matching 13 bases. This sequence originates from a woman under 30 in good health and CMV-seropositive. Sequencing was done on a sample of PBMCs. The CDR3 DNA is TGCGCCAGCAGCCCGGGACTAGCGGGAGAGCAGTACTTC. This sequence encodes CASSPGLAGEQYF.